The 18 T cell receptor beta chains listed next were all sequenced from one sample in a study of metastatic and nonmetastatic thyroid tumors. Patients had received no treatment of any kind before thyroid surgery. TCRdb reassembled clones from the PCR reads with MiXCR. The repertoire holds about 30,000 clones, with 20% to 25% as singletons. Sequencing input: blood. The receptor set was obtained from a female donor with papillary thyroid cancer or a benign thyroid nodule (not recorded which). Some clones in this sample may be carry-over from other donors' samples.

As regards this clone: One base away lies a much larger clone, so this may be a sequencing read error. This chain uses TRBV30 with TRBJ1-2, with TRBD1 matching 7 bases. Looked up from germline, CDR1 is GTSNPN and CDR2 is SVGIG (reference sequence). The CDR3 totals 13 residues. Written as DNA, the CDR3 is TGTGCCTGGAGTAAAAGCACAGGGGACGGCTACGCCTTC. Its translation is CAWSKSTGDGYAF.

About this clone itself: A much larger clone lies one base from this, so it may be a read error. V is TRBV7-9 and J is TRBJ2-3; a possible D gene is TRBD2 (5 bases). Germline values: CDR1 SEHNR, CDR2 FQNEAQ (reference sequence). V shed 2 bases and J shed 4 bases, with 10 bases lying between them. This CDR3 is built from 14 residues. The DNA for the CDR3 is TGTGCCAGCAGCTTAATCGGGATGGCAGATACGCAGTATTTT. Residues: CASSLIGMADTQYF.

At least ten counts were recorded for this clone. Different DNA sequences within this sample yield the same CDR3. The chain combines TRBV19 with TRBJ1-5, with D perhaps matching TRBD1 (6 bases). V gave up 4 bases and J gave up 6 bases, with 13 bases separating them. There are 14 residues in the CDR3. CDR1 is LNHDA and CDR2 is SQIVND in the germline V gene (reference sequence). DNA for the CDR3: TGTGCCAGTAGTACGACAGGCCGGGGTCAGCCCCAGCATTTT. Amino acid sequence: CASSTTGRGQPQHF.

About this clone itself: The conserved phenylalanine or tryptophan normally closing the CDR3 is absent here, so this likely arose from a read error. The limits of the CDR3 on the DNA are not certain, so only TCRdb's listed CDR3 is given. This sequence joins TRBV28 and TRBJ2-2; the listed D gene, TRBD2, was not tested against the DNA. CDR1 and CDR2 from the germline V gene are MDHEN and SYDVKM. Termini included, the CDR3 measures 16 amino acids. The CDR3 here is CASSLRRLEGAGELLC.

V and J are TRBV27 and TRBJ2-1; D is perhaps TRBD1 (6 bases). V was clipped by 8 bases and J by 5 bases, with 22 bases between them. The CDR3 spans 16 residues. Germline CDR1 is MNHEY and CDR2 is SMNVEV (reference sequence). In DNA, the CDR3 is TGTGCCAGCGCCTCCTGTACAGGGTTTCCCCACAATGAGCAGTTCTTC. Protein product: CASASCTGFPHNEQFF.

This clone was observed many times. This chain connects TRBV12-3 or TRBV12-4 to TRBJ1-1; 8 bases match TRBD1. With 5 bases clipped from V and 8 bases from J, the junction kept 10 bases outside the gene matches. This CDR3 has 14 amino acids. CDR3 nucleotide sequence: TGTGCCAGCAGTCCAAGAACGAGGGACAGGGAAGCTTTCTTT. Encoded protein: CASSPRTRDREAFF.

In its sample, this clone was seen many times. This chain's CDR3 is CASSLTGGQLKNQPQHF. CDR3 DNA: TGTGCCAGCAGTTTAACCGGGGGACAGCTAAAGAATCAGCCCCAGCATTTT. The V call is TRBV28, the J call TRBJ1-5; 7 bases match TRBD1. J gave up 4 bases and V 2 bases, and 11 bases lay outside the gene matches. Germline V gene lookup returns CDR1 MDHEN and CDR2 SYDVKM. The CDR3 sequence is 17 residues long.

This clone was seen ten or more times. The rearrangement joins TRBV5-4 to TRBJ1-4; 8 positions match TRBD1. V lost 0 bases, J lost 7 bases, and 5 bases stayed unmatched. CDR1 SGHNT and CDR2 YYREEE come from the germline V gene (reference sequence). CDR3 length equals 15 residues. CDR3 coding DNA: TGTGCCAGCAGCTTGGGACAGGGGCGCGGTGAAAAACTGTTTTTT. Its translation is CASSLGQGRGEKLFF.

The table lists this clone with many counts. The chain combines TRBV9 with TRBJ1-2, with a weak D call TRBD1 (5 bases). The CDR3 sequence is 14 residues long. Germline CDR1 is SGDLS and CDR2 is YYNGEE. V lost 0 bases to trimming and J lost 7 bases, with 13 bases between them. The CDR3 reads CASSVAAQGSGYTF. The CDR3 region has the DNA TGTGCCAGCAGCGTAGCGGCGCAGGGATCTGGCTACACCTTC.

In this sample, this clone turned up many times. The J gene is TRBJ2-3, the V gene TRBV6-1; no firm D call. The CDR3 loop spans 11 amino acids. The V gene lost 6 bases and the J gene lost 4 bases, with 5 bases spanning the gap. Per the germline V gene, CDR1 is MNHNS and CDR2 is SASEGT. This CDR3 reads CASRRSDTQYF. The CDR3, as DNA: TGTGCCAGCAGACGCTCAGATACGCAGTATTTT.

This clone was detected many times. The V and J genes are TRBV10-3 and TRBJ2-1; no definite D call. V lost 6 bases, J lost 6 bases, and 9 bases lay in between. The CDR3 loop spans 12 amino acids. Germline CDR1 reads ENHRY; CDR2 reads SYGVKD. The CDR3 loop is CAISPPGNEQFF. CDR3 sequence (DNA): TGTGCCATCAGCCCCCCGGGCAATGAGCAGTTCTTC.

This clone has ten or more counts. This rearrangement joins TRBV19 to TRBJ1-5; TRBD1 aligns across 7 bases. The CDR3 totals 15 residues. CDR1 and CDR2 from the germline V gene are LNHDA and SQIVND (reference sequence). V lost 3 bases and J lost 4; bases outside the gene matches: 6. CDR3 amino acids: CASSITGDGNQPQHF. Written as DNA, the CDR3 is TGTGCCAGTAGTATTACAGGGGACGGGAATCAGCCCCAGCATTTT.

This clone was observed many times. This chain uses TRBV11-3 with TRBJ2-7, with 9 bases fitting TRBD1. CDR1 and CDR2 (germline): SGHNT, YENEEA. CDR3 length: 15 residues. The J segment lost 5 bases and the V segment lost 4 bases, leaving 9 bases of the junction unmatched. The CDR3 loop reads CASSSRDREEHEQYF. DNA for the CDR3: TGTGCCAGCAGCTCACGGGACAGGGAGGAACACGAGCAGTACTTC.

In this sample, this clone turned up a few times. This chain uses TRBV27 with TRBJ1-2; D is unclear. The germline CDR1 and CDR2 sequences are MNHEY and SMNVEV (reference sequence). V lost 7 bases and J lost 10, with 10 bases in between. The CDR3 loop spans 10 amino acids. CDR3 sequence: CASIIIVYTF. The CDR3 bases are TGTGCCAGCATAATTATCGTCTACACCTTC.

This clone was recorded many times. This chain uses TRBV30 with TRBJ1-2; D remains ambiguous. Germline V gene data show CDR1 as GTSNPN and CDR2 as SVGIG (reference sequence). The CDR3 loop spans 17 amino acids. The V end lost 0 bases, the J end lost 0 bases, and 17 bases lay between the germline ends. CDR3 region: CAWSVTGRANPNYGYTF. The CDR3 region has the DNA TGTGCCTGGAGTGTAACGGGGAGGGCAAACCCTAACTATGGCTACACCTTC.

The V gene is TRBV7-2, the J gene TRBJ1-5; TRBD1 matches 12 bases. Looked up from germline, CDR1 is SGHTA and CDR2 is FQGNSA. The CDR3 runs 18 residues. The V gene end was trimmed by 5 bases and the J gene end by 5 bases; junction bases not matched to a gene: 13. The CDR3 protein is CASSLSTGTGGGYQPQHF. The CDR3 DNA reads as TGTGCCAGCAGCCTATCGACCGGGACAGGGGGCGGCTATCAGCCCCAGCATTTT.

The CDR3 here is CASSAAPGYTNYGYTF. The CDR3 bases are TGTGCCAGCAGCGCGGCCCCGGGGTATACTAACTATGGCTACACCTTC. The J gene is TRBJ1-2, the V gene TRBV9; the D is unclear. The CDR3 loop spans 16 amino acids. Germline V gene data show CDR1 as SGDLS and CDR2 as YYNGEE. Trimming left V 3 bases short and J 0 bases short, with 15 bases between.

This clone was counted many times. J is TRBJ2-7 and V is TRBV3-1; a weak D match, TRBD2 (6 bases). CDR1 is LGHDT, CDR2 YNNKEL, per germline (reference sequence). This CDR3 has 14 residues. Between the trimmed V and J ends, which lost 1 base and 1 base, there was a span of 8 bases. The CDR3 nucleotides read TGTGCCAGCAGCCAAGGGCGGGAATCCTACGAGCAGTACTTC. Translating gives CASSQGRESYEQYF.